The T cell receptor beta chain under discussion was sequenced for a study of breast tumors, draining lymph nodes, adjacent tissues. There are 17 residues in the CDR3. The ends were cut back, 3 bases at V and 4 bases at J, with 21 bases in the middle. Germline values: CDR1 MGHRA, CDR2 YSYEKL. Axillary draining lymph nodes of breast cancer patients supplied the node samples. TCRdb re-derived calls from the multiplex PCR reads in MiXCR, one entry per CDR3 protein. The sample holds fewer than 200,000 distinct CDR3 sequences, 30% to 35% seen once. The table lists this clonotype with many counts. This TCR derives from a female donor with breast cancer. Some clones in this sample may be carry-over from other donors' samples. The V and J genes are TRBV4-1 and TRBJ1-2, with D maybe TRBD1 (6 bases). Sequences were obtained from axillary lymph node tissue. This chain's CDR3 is CASSHPEQNRETYGYTF. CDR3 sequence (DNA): TGCGCCAGCAGCCACCCAGAGCAAAACAGGGAGACCTATGGCTACACCTTC.